The 4 T cell receptor beta chains below come from one sample, sequenced in a study of regulatory dendritic cells for organ transplantation. The assay was immunoSEQ multiplex PCR, and TCRdb's table has in-frame clones only and misses some. This table holds approximately 18,000 clones, more than 60% found once. CFSE-labeled sorted T cells met regulatory or mature dendritic cells for less than 6 days. No antigen has been assigned to these receptors. The source material was memory CD4+ T cells from blood cultured with regulatory dendritic cells. Sample subset: CD45RO+ memory T cells. The receptors shown here come from a human donor in good health.

The genes are TRBV7-2 and TRBJ2-1; 9 nucleotides match TRBD2. The CDR3 consists of 15 residues. J lost 9 bases, V lost 1 base, and 7 bases had no gene match. CDR1 SGHTA and CDR2 FQGNSA come from the germline V gene. CDR3 nucleotide sequence: TGTGCCAGCAGCTTAGGCGGCGGGGGGGCCCCTGAGCAGTTCTTC. Its protein is CASSLGGGGAPEQFF.

The chain recombines TRBV9 with TRBJ2-5; D possibly uses TRBD1 or TRBD2 (5 bases each). The germline V gene has CDR1 SGDLS and CDR2 YYNGEE. The CDR3 is made up of 17 amino acids. Trimming shortened V by 0 bases and J by 5 bases, and 20 bases separated the two germline ends. The CDR3 DNA is TGTGCCAGCAGCGTAGAAGCCGACCGAGGGGTATGGGAGACCCAGTACTTC. Protein product: CASSVEADRGVWETQYF.

The chain links TRBV28 to TRBJ2-2, with unresolved D. The CDR3 loop spans 16 amino acids. Germline V gene data show CDR1 as MDHEN and CDR2 as SYDVKM. V was cut by 7 bases and J by 1 base, with 16 bases left in between. The CDR3 loop reads CASNGLLKRNTGELFF. The DNA of the CDR3 is TGTGCCAGCAACGGGCTCTTGAAGCGGAACACCGGGGAGCTGTTTTTT. Using reference TRBV28 and TRBJ2-2 for the parts outside the CDR3, the full variable domain is DVKVTQSSRYLVKRTGEKVFLECVQDMDHENMFWYRQDPGLGLRLIYFSYDVKMKEKGDIPEGYSVSREKKERFSLILESASTNQTSMYLCASNGLLKRNTGELFFGEGSRLTVL.

V gene TRBV7-9 combines with J gene TRBJ2-1; the match to TRBD2 covers 8 bases. This CDR3 contains 14 residues. The V gene end was trimmed by 3 bases and the J gene end by 8 bases; junction bases not matched to a gene: 6. Germline values: CDR1 SEHNR, CDR2 FQNEAQ (reference sequence). The DNA of the CDR3 is TGTGCCAGCAGCTTTACCGGGGGGGCCGATGAGCAGTTCTTC. Residues: CASSFTGGADEQFF.